This T cell receptor (beta chain) was retrieved from a study of blood T cell repertoires in COVID-19. At the level of the study: Both acute and convalescent COVID-19 samples were obtained from the United States, Italy and Spain. The cDNA or gDNA used as material had been derived from T cells, B-cell-depleted T cells, or PBMCs.

As handled by the study authors: The authors estimated nucleated cell counts from reference gene primer amplification. Here immunoSEQ multiplex PCR was the method, and the copy in TCRdb shows in-frame clones only, minus some. The V and J calls and clone size come from that table; D and trimming were worked out from the DNA. The profile covers roughly 220,000 clones, with around 84% appearing a single time and roughly 5% taken by the ten largest. CDR1 KGHDR and CDR2 SFDVKD come from the germline V gene. Deletions cut 4 bases from V and 5 bases from J, with 14 bases between. This CDR3 has 15 residues. This receptor was taken from a woman aged 60-70 years who had recovered from COVID-19. The rearrangement links TRBV24-1 to TRBJ2-1, with D possibly matching TRBD2 (6 bases). The sequenced sample was peripheral blood. The CDR3 DNA reads as TGTGCCACCAGTGACCCGCGGGGAACGAACAATGAGCAGTTCTTC. Translated, it gives CATSDPRGTNNEQFF.